The next 22 T cell receptor beta chains were all read from a single sample in a study of control samples from healthy donors and cancer patients. TCRdb's copy holds only in-frame clones and misses some; the assay was immunoSEQ multiplex PCR. The sample holds 130,000 or so clones, about 94% seen once. Sequenced input: PBMCs. These receptor sequences come from a man aged 55 to 70 with colorectal cancer.

The genes are TRBV6-1 and TRBJ2-5; D not resolved. V was clipped by 2 bases and J by 3 bases, with 13 bases between them. The CDR3 length is 15 residues. Germline V lookup: CDR1 MNHNS, CDR2 SASEGT. CDR3 in amino acids: CASSESDFAKETQYF. The CDR3 DNA reads as TGTGCCAGCAGTGAATCAGATTTTGCGAAAGAGACCCAGTACTTC.

The gene calls are TRBV4-3 and TRBJ1-1, with 9 bases lining up with TRBD1. CDR1 is LGHNA, CDR2 YSLEER, per germline. The CDR3 is made up of 15 amino acids. V lost 0 bases and J lost 5; bases outside the gene matches: 4. The chain's CDR3 is CASSQDIQGATEAFF. The CDR3 bases are TGCGCCAGCAGCCAAGATATACAGGGGGCGACTGAAGCTTTCTTT.

The chain carries TRBV2 and TRBJ1-6, with 7 nucleotides matching TRBD1. The CDR3 runs 16 residues. The V gene's germline CDR1 is SNHLY and CDR2 FYNNEI. J lost 2 bases, V lost 6 bases, and 7 bases had no gene match. The DNA for the CDR3 is TGTGCCAGCAGGGATTATCAGGGGGCCTATAATTCACCCCTCCACTTT. Its protein product is CASRDYQGAYNSPLHF.

V is TRBV19 and J is TRBJ2-7, with unresolved D. Germline values: CDR1 LNHDA, CDR2 SQIVND (reference sequence). V gave up 4 bases and J gave up 1 base, with 14 bases separating them. This CDR3 is 15 amino acids long. Written as DNA, the CDR3 is TGTGCCAGTAGTAATAGTATGGCAATGTCCTACGAGCAGTACTTC. Protein sequence: CASSNSMAMSYEQYF.

The chain is built from TRBV24-1 and TRBJ1-2; tentative D call: TRBD1 (5 bases). Looked up from germline, CDR1 is KGHDR and CDR2 is SFDVKD. The CDR3 loop spans 13 amino acids. Trimming cost V 2 bases and J 6 bases, with 9 bases left between them. The CDR3 region has the DNA TGTGCCACCAGTGATTCAGGGAGGCATGGCTACACCTTC. It codes for CATSDSGRHGYTF.

The V gene is TRBV2, the J gene TRBJ2-2; the D is unclear. The CDR3 spans 15 residues. Germline values: CDR1 SNHLY, CDR2 FYNNEI. Trimming cost V 2 bases and J 6 bases, with 13 bases left between them. The CDR3 bases are TGTGCCAGCAGTGAATCCGTTCTATCGTCCGGGGAGCTGTTTTTT. Translating gives CASSESVLSSGELFF.

V usage is TRBV7-2 and J usage is TRBJ1-2, with D possibly being TRBD1 (6 bases). Germline V lookup: CDR1 SGHTA, CDR2 FQGNSA. The CDR3 covers 15 residues. V gave up 5 bases and J gave up 0 bases, with 13 bases separating them. CDR3 DNA sequence: TGTGCCAGCAGCACTCAGGACAGACCTAACTATGGCTACACCTTC. Translating it yields CASSTQDRPNYGYTF.

In regard to this clone: Other DNA sequences within the sample encode an identical CDR3. This CDR3 reads CATSSDRVQETQYF. The CDR3 bases are TGTGCCACCAGTTCAGACAGGGTGCAAGAGACCCAGTACTTC. This chain links TRBV24-1 with TRBJ2-5; 7 nucleotides match TRBD1. The junction had 5 bases not matched to a gene; V was cut back by 6 bases and J by 2 bases. The germline CDR1 and CDR2 sequences are KGHDR and SFDVKD. CDR3 length: 14 residues.

V gene TRBV9 combines with J gene TRBJ2-3; D gene uncertain. The CDR3 runs to 14 residues. V lost 4 bases, J lost 3 bases, and 12 bases lay in between. Germline CDR1 reads SGDLS; CDR2 reads YYNGEE. In DNA, the CDR3 is TGTGCCAGCAGCCTTGACTTAAAAACAGATACGCAGTATTTT. Amino acid sequence: CASSLDLKTDTQYF.

The chain is built from TRBV4-2 and TRBJ2-3; D might be TRBD1 or TRBD2, each matching 5 bases. Germline V gives CDR1 LGHNA, CDR2 YNFKEQ. This CDR3 comprises 14 residues. V was trimmed by 4 bases and J by 0 bases, leaving 8 bases between them. Here the CDR3 DNA reads TGTGCCAGCAGCCGGGACGCCAGCACAGATACGCAGTATTTT. Amino acids: CASSRDASTDTQYF.

The chain joins TRBV4-2 to TRBJ2-2, with TRBD2 as a possible D gene (6 bases). The germline CDR1 and CDR2 sequences are LGHNA and YNFKEQ. CDR3 length: 17 amino acids. V was trimmed by 0 bases and J by 1 base, leaving 12 bases between them. The CDR3 DNA reads as TGTGCCAGCAGCCAAGATCGGACTAACATGAACACCGGGGAGCTGTTTTTT. This encodes CASSQDRTNMNTGELFF.

The V gene is TRBV30, the J gene TRBJ1-2; no clear D gene. CDR1 and CDR2 from the germline V gene are GTSNPN and SVGIG (reference sequence). Trimming took off 0 bases at V and 4 bases at J, with 9 bases between the two ends. This CDR3 has 13 residues. Here the CDR3 reads CAWSVSQSYGYTF. DNA for the CDR3: TGTGCCTGGAGTGTCTCTCAATCCTATGGCTACACCTTC.

The chain carries TRBV24-1 and TRBJ2-7; D remains unclear. This CDR3 has 16 residues. Germline assignment: CDR1 KGHDR and CDR2 SFDVKD. The germline V and J ends were trimmed by 4 bases and 1 base, with 16 bases remaining between them. CDR3 in amino acids: CATSDSHGPSSYEQYF. CDR3 nucleotide sequence: TGTGCCACCAGTGACTCCCACGGACCGTCTTCCTACGAGCAGTACTTC.

The V call is TRBV19, the J call TRBJ1-1, with a possible D match to TRBD1 (5 bases). Between the trimmed V and J ends, which lost 2 bases and 1 base, there was a span of 8 bases. This CDR3 is built from 14 residues. From germline, CDR1 is LNHDA and CDR2 SQIVND (reference sequence). CDR3 amino acids: CASSITGWNTEAFF. CDR3 in DNA: TGTGCCAGTAGTATAACAGGATGGAACACTGAAGCTTTCTTT.

The chain employs TRBV5-1 and TRBJ2-7, with 9 bases that match TRBD1. The germline V gene has CDR1 SGHRS and CDR2 YFSETQ. V gave up 4 bases and J gave up 0 bases; unmatched junction bases: 5. CDR3 size: 15 residues. CDR3 sequence: CASSLGQGSSYEQYF. CDR3 nucleotide sequence: TGCGCCAGCAGCCTAGGACAGGGGAGCTCCTACGAGCAGTACTTC.

This sequence joins TRBV5-1 and TRBJ2-2, with 8 bases identical to TRBD1. The CDR3 has 16 amino acids. Germline trimming cut 3 bases from V and 4 bases from J; bases unmatched to any gene: 8. Germline lookup yields CDR1 SGHRS and CDR2 YFSETQ. Here the CDR3 reads CASSSQGATGTGELFF. Written as DNA, the CDR3 is TGCGCCAGCAGCTCCCAGGGGGCCACTGGCACCGGGGAGCTGTTTTTT.

This chain connects TRBV6-5 to TRBJ1-2, with 9 bases fitting TRBD1. The J segment lost 6 bases and the V segment lost 6 bases, leaving 5 bases of the junction unmatched. The CDR3 extends over 13 amino acids. Germline V gene data show CDR1 as MNHEY and CDR2 as SVGAGI. CDR3 sequence reads: CASRVTGGNGYTF. In DNA, the CDR3 is TGTGCCAGCAGGGTGACAGGGGGTAATGGCTACACCTTC.

The chain is built from TRBV6-2 or TRBV6-3 and TRBJ2-3; D unresolved. Trimming left V 4 bases short and J 6 bases short, with 5 bases between. This CDR3 region has 11 residues. Germline loops: CDR1 MNHEY, CDR2 SVGEGT. The CDR3 DNA is TGTGCCAGCAGTTCCAGGGATACGCAGTATTTT. This sequence encodes CASSSRDTQYF.

The chain joins TRBV18 to TRBJ1-5, with 9 bases fitting TRBD1. Trimming took 3 bases from V and 4 from J; bases not matched to a gene: 1. The CDR3 spans 14 residues. The germline CDR1 and CDR2 sequences are KGHSH and LQKENI. CDR3 nucleotide sequence: TGTGCCAGCTCACCGGGACAGGGAAATCAGCCCCAGCATTTT. As protein: CASSPGQGNQPQHF.

The sample holds one count of this clone. The chain joins TRBV18 to TRBJ1-2; 8 nucleotides align to TRBD1. The CDR3 length is 14 residues. Germline V gene lookup returns CDR1 KGHSH and CDR2 LQKENI. With V trimmed by 6 bases and J by 1 base, 4 bases remained unmatched. This CDR3 is CASSTGVGNYGYTF. DNA of the CDR3: TGTGCCAGCTCGACAGGGGTTGGTAACTATGGCTACACCTTC.

CDR3 sequence reads: CSAWDSEQYF. CDR3 DNA: TGCAGTGCTTGGGACAGCGAGCAGTACTTC. This chain uses TRBV20-1 with TRBJ2-7; 7 bases match TRBD1. J gave up 6 bases and V 5 bases, and 1 base lay outside the gene matches. This CDR3 region has 10 residues. Looked up from germline, CDR1 is DFQATT and CDR2 is SNEGSKA (reference sequence).

The V and J genes are TRBV11-2 and TRBJ2-1; 10 bases fit TRBD2. CDR1 SGHAT and CDR2 FQNNGV come from the germline V gene. J lost 7 bases, V lost 5 bases, and 2 bases had no gene match. The CDR3 spans 13 residues. The CDR3 reads CASSQRGGNEQFF. DNA of the CDR3: TGTGCCAGCAGCCAGCGGGGGGGTAATGAGCAGTTCTTC.